These T cell receptor beta chains were read from a single sample in a study of Graves' ophthalmopathy and Graves' hyperthyroidism. TCRdb recomputed calls from the multiplex PCR reads with MiXCR, one row per CDR3 protein. This sample has about 1.1 million distinct CDR3 sequences, with 36% found just once. Sequencing was done on a sample of peripheral blood or thyroid tissue (not recorded which). The receptors stem from an adult man with Graves' hyperthyroidism. The CDR3 runs from the conserved cysteine through the conserved F or W. The D gene is left open where the match is weak. Rows may omit the clone size; those that give it use once, few, many or a size class.

j_call,clone_size,v_call,d_call,cdr3_aa,cdr3_nt
TRBJ2-5,.,TRBV2,.,CASSYSGKGYSGRETQYF,TGTGCCAGCAGTTACTCGGGGAAAGGGTATTCCGGCAGGGAGACCCAGTACTTC
TRBJ1-2,.,TRBV2,TRBD1,CASSESSGTAKTHYGYTF,TGTGCCAGCAGTGAGTCCAGCGGGACAGCGAAGACTCACTATGGCTACACCTTC
TRBJ2-7,many,TRBV29-1,.,CSVLRGYEQYF,TGCAGCGTCCTCAGGGGCTACGAGCAGTACTTC
TRBJ2-5,.,TRBV5-4,.,CASSLDYGTQYF,TGTGCCAGCAGCTTGGACTACGGGACCCAGTACTTC
TRBJ2-2,.,TRBV5-8,TRBD2,CASSHPGTSVGELFF,TGTGCCAGCAGCCACCCCGGGACTAGTGTCGGGGAGCTGTTTTTT
TRBJ1-1,.,TRBV10-2,.,CASTLDGMNTEAFF,TGCGCCAGCACTCTGGACGGCATGAACACTGAAGCTTTCTTT
TRBJ1-2,.,TRBV24-1,.,CATSGRGAELYGYTF,TGTGCCACCAGTGGGAGAGGGGCAGAACTTTATGGCTACACCTTC
TRBJ2-7,.,TRBV4-1,TRBD2,CASSQDGREEYEQYF,TGCGCCAGCAGCCAAGATGGGCGGGAGGAGTACGAGCAGTACTTC
TRBJ1-6,many,TRBV25-1,.,CASSELGGGHSPLHF,TGTGCCAGCAGTGAATTAGGGGGGGGTCATTCACCCCTCCACTTT
TRBJ2-5,.,TRBV10-3,.,CAIKTRETQYF,TGTGCCATCAAGACCAGAGAGACCCAGTACTTC
TRBJ2-7,.,TRBV20-1,.,CSARSTRGTYEQYF,TGCAGTGCTAGATCGACTAGAGGAACCTACGAGCAGTACTTC
TRBJ1-2,many,TRBV7-9,.,CASSPDIYGYTF,TGTGCCAGCAGCCCAGACATCTATGGCTACACCTTC
TRBJ2-5,.,TRBV10-3,TRBD1,CASSLPTGTAGETQYF,TGTGCCAGCAGTTTGCCCACTGGGACAGCCGGTGAGACCCAGTACTTC
TRBJ1-2,few,TRBV19,.,CASSSGTGYYGYTF,TGTGCCAGTAGTAGTGGTACAGGGTACTATGGCTACACCTTC
TRBJ1-6,.,TRBV3-1,.,CASSQTRDGALHF,TGTGCCAGCAGCCAAACTAGGGACGGCGCCCTCCACTTT
TRBJ1-2,many,TRBV10-3,TRBD1,CAISEPDRGIPNYGYTF,TGTGCCATCAGTGAGCCGGACAGGGGGATCCCTAACTATGGCTACACCTTC
TRBJ2-7,many,TRBV20-1,.,CSAREATYEQYF,TGCAGTGCTAGAGAGGCAACCTACGAGCAGTACTTC
TRBJ2-5,many,TRBV20-1,TRBD2,CSAEMVSGGQEETQYF,TGCAGTGCCGAGATGGTTAGCGGGGGGCAGGAGGAGACCCAGTACTTC
TRBJ1-6,.,TRBV10-1,TRBD1,CASSSTTGPFNSPLHF,TGTGCCAGCAGTTCTACGACAGGGCCTTTTAATTCACCCCTCCACTTT
TRBJ2-7,.,TRBV10-2,TRBD2,CASSDSGRCEQYF,TGCGCCAGCAGTGACTCCGGGAGGTGCGAGCAGTACTTC
TRBJ1-1,.,TRBV9,.,CASSPGGAGTTEAFF,TGTGCCAGCAGCCCCGGGGGGGCAGGGACCACTGAAGCTTTCTTT
TRBJ2-6,once,TRBV25-1,.,CASRGGLYPGLSSGANVLTF,TGTGCCAGCAGAGGAGGACTGTACCCGGGATTAAGCTCTGGGGCCAACGTCCTGACTTTC
TRBJ1-1,.,TRBV7-9,.,CASSLVGAKTDRGTEAFF,TGTGCCAGCAGCTTAGTAGGGGCCAAAACCGATAGGGGCACTGAAGCTTTCTTT
TRBJ2-7,few,TRBV10-1,.,CASSEGTPSYEQYF,TGCGCCAGCAGTGAGGGGACCCCTTCCTACGAGCAGTACTTC
TRBJ2-7,.,TRBV20-1,.,CSALRDSSVFEQYF,TGCAGTGCTCTCCGGGATAGCTCCGTTTTCGAGCAGTACTTC
TRBJ2-7,.,TRBV30,.,CAWSVSGLAYEQYF,TGTGCCTGGAGTGTATCGGGTCTAGCCTACGAGCAGTACTTC
TRBJ1-2,.,TRBV12-5,.,CASGFGQGDFNYGYTF,TGTGCTAGTGGTTTTGGCCAGGGAGATTTTAACTATGGCTACACCTTC